Each of the 10 T cell receptor beta chains below was sequenced from the same sample in a study of blood T cell repertoires in COVID-19. The table came from immunoSEQ multiplex PCR; TCRdb's copy has only in-frame clones and leaves some out. The sample includes over 75,000 clones, 90% to 95% of them seen just once. Specimen: peripheral blood. Receptor source: a man in his fifties or sixties with acute or convalescent COVID-19.

Here the CDR3 reads CASSLDRGTDTQYF. DNA of the CDR3: TGTGCCAGCAGCTTGGACAGGGGCACAGATACGCAGTATTTT. This chain connects TRBV5-8 to TRBJ2-3; the D gene is possibly TRBD1 (6 bases). The CDR3 is 14 amino acids. The germline V gene has CDR1 SGHTS and CDR2 YDEGEE. V was clipped by 0 bases and J by 1 base, with 6 bases between them.

The chain is built from TRBV9 and TRBJ2-1; TRBD2 agrees at 11 bases. With V trimmed by 3 bases and J by 0 bases, 8 bases remained unmatched. This CDR3 contains 18 residues. CDR1 SGDLS and CDR2 YYNGEE come from the germline V gene. The CDR3 sequence is CASSGDSGRGNSYNEQFF. The CDR3 region has the DNA TGTGCCAGCAGCGGCGATAGCGGGAGGGGCAACTCCTACAATGAGCAGTTCTTC. The entire variable domain, with the rest obtained from reference TRBV9 and TRBJ2-1, is as follows: DSGVTQTPKHLITATGQRVTLRCSPRSGDLSVYWYQQSLDQGLQFLIQYYNGEERAKGNILERFSAQQFPDLHSELNLSSLELGDSALYFCASSGDSGRGNSYNEQFFGPGTRLTVL.

V and J are TRBV27 and TRBJ1-4; TRBD1 is a possible D gene (5 bases). The V end lost 0 bases, the J end lost 7 bases, and 12 bases lay between the germline ends. Germline CDR1 and CDR2: MNHEY and SMNVEV (reference sequence). The CDR3 sequence is 15 residues long. The CDR3 nucleotides are TGTGCCAGCAGTTTATCCCTGACAGAAACTGAAAAACTGTTTTTT. It yields the protein CASSLSLTETEKLFF.

This chain links TRBV11-2 with TRBJ2-1; the match to TRBD2 covers 10 bases. With 1 base clipped from V and 7 bases from J, the junction kept 13 bases outside the gene matches. CDR3 length equals 18 residues. Germline V gene sequence: CDR1 SGHAT, CDR2 FQNNGV. The CDR3 DNA is TGTGCCAGCAGCTTAGCTGACCTAGCGGGAGTCCTTCGGAATGAGCAGTTCTTC. Its translation: CASSLADLAGVLRNEQFF.

The chain recombines TRBV5-6 with TRBJ2-7; TRBD1 matches at 10 bases. The V gene end was trimmed by 3 bases and the J gene end by 2 bases; junction bases not matched to a gene: 11. The CDR3 covers 17 residues. Germline V gene lookup returns CDR1 SGHDT and CDR2 YYEEEE. Here the CDR3 DNA reads TGTGCCAGCAGCTCCGGGACAGGGGCCGGCGGGGCCTACGAGCAGTACTTC. Protein: CASSSGTGAGGAYEQYF.

The chain couples TRBV12-5 to TRBJ1-5; TRBD1 matches 7 bases. The CDR3 is 13 amino acids. The ends lost 10 bases at V and 7 bases at J; junction bases unmatched: 10. In germline, CDR1 is LGHNT, CDR2 FRNRAP. The CDR3 DNA reads TGTGCTACCACTACAGGGGTCTACCAGCCCCAGCATTTT. This translates into CATTTGVYQPQHF.

The chain couples TRBV18 to TRBJ2-7; a possible D gene is TRBD2 (6 bases). Trimming removed 0 bases at V and 2 bases at J, with 14 bases between. The CDR3 is made up of 16 amino acids. CDR1 KGHSH and CDR2 LQKENI come from the germline V gene. The CDR3 region has the DNA TGTGCCAGCTCACCACCGACGGGAGAAGGCCCCTACGAGCAGTACTTC. As protein: CASSPPTGEGPYEQYF. Looking up the rest from reference TRBV18 and TRBJ2-7 gives the full variable domain: NAGVMQNPRHLVRRRGQEARLRCSPMKGHSHVYWYRQLPEEGLKFMVYLQKENIIDESGMPKERFSAEFPKEGPSILRIQQVVRGDSAAYFCASSPPTGEGPYEQYFGPGTRLTVT.

This clone was observed a single time. V usage is TRBV2 and J usage is TRBJ1-6; 7 positions agree with TRBD1. The CDR3 has 14 amino acids. The germline gives CDR1 SNHLY, CDR2 FYNNEI. The ends lost 5 bases at V and 7 bases at J; junction bases unmatched: 5. The chain's CDR3 is CASSRDSRNSPLHF. The CDR3 DNA is TGTGCCAGCAGTCGGGACAGTCGGAATTCACCCCTCCACTTT.

CDR3: CASSSRTSGDYNEQFF. The CDR3 DNA reads as TGTGCCAGCAGCTCGCGGACTAGCGGGGATTACAATGAGCAGTTCTTC. The rearrangement joins TRBV5-4 to TRBJ2-1; 12 nucleotides align to TRBD2. The CDR3 runs 16 residues. V gave up 3 bases and J gave up 4 bases; unmatched junction bases: 5. Looked up from germline, CDR1 is SGHNT and CDR2 is YYREEE (reference sequence).

The gene calls are TRBV15 and TRBJ2-2; D ambiguous. Between the trimmed V and J ends, which lost 0 bases and 0 bases, there was a span of 5 bases. CDR3 length: 15 amino acids. Germline V lookup: CDR1 LNHNV, CDR2 YYDKDF (reference sequence). The CDR3 spells CATSRDLPNTGELFF. The DNA for the CDR3 is TGTGCCACCAGCAGAGATCTCCCGAACACCGGGGAGCTGTTTTTT.